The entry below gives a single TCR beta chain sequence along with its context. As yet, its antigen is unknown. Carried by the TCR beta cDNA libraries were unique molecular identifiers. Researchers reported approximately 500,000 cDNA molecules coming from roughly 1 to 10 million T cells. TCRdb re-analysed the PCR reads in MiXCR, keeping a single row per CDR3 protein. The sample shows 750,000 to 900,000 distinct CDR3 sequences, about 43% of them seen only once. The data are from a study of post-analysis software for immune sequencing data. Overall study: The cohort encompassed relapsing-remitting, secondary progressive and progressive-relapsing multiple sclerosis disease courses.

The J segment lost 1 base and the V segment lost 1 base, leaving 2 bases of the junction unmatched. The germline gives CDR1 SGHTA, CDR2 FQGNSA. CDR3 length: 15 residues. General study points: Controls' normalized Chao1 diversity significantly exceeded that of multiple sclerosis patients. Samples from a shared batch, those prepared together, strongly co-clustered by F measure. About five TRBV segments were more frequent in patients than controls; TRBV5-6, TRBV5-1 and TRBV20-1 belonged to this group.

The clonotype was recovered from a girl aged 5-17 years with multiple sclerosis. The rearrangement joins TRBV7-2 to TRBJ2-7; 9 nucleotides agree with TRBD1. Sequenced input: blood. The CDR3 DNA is TGTGCCAGCAGCTTAGACAGGGGGCGATCCTACGAGCAGTACTTC. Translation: CASSLDRGRSYEQYF. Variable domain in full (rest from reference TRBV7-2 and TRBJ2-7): GAGVSQSPSNKVTEKGKDVELRCDPISGHTALYWYRQSLGQGLEFLIYFQGNSAPDKSGLPSDRFSAERTGGSVSTLTIQRTQQEDSAVYLCASSLDRGRSYEQYFGPGTRLTVT.